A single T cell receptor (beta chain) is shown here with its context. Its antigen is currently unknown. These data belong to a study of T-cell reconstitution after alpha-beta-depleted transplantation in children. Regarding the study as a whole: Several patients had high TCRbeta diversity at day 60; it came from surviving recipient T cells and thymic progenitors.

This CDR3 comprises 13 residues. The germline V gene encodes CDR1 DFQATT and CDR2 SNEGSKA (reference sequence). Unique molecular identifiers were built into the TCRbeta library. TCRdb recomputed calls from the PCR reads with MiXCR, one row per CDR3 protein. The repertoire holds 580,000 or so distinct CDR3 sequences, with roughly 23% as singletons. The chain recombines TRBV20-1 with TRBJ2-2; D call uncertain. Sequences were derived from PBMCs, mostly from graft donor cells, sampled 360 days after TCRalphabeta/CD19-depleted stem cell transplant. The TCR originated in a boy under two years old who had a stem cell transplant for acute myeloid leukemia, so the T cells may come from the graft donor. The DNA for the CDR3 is TGCAGCGTCCCGGAGACGAACACCGGGGAGCTGTTTTTT. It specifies CSVPETNTGELFF.